The table lists the clone carrying this TCR beta chain with a count of one. Its target is not known. These data are taken from a study of siplizumab effects on memory and regulatory T cells. Study-level points and caveats: Suppression by proliferating Tregs derived from siplizumab cultures was not verified. A naive or memory phenotype could not be assigned to roughly 80-97% of the proliferating CD4+ or CD8+ clones.

Around 100,000 TCR templates per sample were assayed. Profiled with immunoSEQ multiplex PCR; TCRdb holds only in-frame clones, not every one. The data show more than 85,000 clones, about nine tenths seen once. The CDR3 totals 15 residues. V was shortened by 6 bases and J by 1 base, with 12 bases between the two germline ends. Germline V gene lookup returns CDR1 MNHNS and CDR2 SASEGT. The specimen was CD4+ T cells sorted from blood. The sequence was obtained from a human donor in good health. The rearrangement joins TRBV6-1 to TRBJ1-4; D gene uncertain. CDR3 coding DNA: TGTGCCAGCAGAGGAGAGACTGAAACTAATGAAAAACTGTTTTTT. This encodes CASRGETETNEKLFF.